The table lists the clone carrying this TCR beta chain with a few counts. No antigen is known for it. Through Arm-PCR of CDR3 regions and iRepertoire HTBI primers, TCR beta libraries were built. TCRdb itself ran the multiplex PCR reads through MiXCR, one entry per CDR3 protein. The sample gives some 600,000 distinct CDR3 sequences, about 15% of which show up once; around 11% is in the top ten. Documented time point: newly diagnosed GD, antithyroid drugs for less than 3 months. Following extraction of RNA from PBMCs, that RNA was used to make the TCR library. This sample stems from a study of regulatory T cells in long-lasting Graves disease. Study findings and constraints: There were preferences for TRBV28, TRBJ1-2 and TRBJ2-5 in persistent disease.

In germline, CDR1 is DFQATT, CDR2 SNEGSKA (reference sequence). Trimming stripped 8 bases from V and 5 bases from J, with 21 bases between. This CDR3 has 14 amino acids. The data also belong to a second study, concerning T cells in Graves' hyperthyroidism and ophthalmopathy. That source adds: Exclusion of a patient resulted from uncontrolled infection, other autoimmune disease, pregnancy or lactation. Most thyroid clonotypes expanded above 0.001 appeared in blood too.

Material: peripheral blood mononuclear cells (PBMCs), obtained at new diagnosis, from a patient treated with antithyroid drugs. The sequence came from a man in his late teens or twenties with Graves disease. V gene TRBV20-1 combines with J gene TRBJ1-1; D gene uncertain. The DNA for the CDR3 is TGCAGTCTAGAAGGAGGGAGCCCTTTAACTGAAGCTTTCTTT. It is translated as CSLEGGSPLTEAFF.